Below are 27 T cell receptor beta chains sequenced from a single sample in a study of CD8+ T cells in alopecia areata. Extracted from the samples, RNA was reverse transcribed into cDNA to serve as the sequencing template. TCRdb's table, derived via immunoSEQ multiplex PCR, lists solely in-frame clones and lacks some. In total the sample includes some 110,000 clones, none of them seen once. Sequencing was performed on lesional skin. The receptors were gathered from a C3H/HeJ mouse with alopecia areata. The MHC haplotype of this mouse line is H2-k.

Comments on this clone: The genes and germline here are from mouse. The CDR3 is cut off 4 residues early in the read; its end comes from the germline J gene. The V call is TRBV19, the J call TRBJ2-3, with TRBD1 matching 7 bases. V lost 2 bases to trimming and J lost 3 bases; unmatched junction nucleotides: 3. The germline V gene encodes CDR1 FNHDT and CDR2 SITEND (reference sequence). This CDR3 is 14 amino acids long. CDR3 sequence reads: CASSIWDRAETLYF. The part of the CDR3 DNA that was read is TGTGCCAGCAGTATCTGGGACAGAGCAGAA.

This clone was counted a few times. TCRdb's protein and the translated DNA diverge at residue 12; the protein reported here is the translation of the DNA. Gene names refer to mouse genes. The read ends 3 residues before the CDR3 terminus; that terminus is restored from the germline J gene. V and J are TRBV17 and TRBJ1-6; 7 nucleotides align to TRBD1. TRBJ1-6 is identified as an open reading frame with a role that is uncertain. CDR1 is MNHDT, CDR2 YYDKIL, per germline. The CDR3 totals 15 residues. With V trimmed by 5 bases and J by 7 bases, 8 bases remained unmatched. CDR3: CASSPTGSRNSPLYF. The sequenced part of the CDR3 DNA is TGTGCTAGCAGTCCGACAGGGAGTCGAAATTCGCCC.

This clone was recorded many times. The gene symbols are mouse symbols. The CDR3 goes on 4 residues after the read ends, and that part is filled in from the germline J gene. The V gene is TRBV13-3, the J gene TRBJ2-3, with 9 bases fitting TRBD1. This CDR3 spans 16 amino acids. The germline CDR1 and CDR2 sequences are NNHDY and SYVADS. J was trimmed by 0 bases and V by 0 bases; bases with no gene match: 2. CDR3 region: CASSDEGQGSAETLYF. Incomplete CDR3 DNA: TGTGCCAGCAGTGATGAGGGACAGGGTAGTGCAGAA.

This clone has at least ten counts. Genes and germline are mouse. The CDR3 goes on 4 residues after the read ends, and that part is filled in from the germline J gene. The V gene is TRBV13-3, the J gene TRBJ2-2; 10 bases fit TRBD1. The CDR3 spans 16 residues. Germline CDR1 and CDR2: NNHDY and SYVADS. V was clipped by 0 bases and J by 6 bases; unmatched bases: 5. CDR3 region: CASSDAGTGEAGQLYF. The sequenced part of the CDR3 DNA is TGTGCCAGCAGTGATGCAGGGACAGGGGAAGCCGGG.

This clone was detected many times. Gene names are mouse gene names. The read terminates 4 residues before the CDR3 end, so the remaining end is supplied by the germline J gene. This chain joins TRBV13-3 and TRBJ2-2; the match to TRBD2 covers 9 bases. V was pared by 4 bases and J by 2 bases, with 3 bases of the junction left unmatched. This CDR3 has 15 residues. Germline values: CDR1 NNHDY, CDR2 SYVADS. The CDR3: CASSSDWGNTGQLYF. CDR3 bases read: TGTGCCAGCAGTTCGGACTGGGGTAACACCGGG.

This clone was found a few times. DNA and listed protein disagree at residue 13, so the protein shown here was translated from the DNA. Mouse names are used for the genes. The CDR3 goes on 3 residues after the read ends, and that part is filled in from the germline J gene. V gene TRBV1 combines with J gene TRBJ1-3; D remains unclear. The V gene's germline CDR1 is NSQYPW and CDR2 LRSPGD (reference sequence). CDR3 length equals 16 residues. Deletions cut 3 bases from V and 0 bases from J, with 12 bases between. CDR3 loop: CTCSAPRHPSGNTLYF. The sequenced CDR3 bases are TGCACCTGCAGTGCCCCACGACACCCTTCTGGAAATACG. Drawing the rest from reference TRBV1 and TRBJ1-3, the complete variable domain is VTLLEQNPRWRLVPRGQAVNLRCILKNSQYPWMSWYQQDLQKQLQWLFTLRSPGDKEVKSLPGADYLATRVTDTELRLQVANMSQGRTLYCTCSAPRHPSGNTLYFGEGSRLIVV.

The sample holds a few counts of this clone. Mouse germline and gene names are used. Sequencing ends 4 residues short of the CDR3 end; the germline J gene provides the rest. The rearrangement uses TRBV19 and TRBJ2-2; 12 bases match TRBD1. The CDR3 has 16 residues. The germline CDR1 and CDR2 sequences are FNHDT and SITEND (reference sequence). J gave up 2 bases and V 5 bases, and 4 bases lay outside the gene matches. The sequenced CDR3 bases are TGTGCCAGCAGCCCTGGGACAGGGGGCAACACCGGG. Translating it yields CASSPGTGGNTG. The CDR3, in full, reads CASSPGTGGNTGQLYF.

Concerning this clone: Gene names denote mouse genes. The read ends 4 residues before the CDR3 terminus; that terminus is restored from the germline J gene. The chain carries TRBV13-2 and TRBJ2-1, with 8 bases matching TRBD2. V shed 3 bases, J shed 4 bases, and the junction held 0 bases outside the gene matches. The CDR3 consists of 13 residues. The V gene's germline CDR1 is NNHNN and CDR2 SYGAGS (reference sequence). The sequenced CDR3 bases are TGTGCCAGCGGTGTGGGGGGGTATGCT. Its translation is CASGVGGYA. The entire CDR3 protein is CASGVGGYAEQFF.

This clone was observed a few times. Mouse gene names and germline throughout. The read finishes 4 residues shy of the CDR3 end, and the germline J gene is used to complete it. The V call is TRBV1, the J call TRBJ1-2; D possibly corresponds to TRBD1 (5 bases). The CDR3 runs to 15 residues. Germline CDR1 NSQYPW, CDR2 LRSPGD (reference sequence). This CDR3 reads CTCSADRLGGGDYTF. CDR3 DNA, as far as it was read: TGCACCTGCAGTGCAGATCGCCTGGGGGGAGGC. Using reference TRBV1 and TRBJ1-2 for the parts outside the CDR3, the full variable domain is VTLLEQNPRWRLVPRGQAVNLRCILKNSQYPWMSWYQQDLQKQLQWLFTLRSPGDKEVKSLPGADYLATRVTDTELRLQVANMSQGRTLYCTCSADRLGGGDYTFGSGTRLLVI.

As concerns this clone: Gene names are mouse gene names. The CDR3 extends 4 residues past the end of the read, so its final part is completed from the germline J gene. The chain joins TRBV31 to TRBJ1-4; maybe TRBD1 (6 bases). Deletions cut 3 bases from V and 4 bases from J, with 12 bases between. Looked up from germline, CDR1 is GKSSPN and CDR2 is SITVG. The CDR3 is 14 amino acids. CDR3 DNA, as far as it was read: TGTGCCTGGAGCCCGGGACACCTCAACGAA. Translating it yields CAWSPGHLNE. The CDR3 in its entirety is CAWSPGHLNERLFF.

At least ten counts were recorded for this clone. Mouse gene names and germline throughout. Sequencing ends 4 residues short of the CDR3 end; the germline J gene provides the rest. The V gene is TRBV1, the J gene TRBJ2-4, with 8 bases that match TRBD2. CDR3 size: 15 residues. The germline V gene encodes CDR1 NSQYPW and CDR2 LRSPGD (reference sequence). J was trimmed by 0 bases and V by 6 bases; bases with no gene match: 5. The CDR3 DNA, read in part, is TGCACCTGCAGAGTGGGACTGGATAGTCAAAAC. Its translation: CTCRVGLDSQN. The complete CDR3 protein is CTCRVGLDSQNTLYF.

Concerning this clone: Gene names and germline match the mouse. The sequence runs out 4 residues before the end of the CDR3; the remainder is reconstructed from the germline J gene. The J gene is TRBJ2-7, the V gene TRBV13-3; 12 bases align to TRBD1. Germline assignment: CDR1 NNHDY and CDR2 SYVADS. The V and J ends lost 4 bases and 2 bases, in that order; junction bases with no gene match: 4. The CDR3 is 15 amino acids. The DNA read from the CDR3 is TGTGCCAGCAGTCCAAGGGACAGGGGGCCCTAT. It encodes CASSPRDRGPY. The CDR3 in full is CASSPRDRGPYEQYF.

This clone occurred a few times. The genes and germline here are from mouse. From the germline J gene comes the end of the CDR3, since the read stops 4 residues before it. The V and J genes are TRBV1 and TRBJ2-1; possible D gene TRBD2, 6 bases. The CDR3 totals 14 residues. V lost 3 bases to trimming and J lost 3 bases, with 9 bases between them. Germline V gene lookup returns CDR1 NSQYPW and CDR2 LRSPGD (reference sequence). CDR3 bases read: TGCACCTGCAGTGCCAGGGACTCCTATGCT. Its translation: CTCSARDSYA. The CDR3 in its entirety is CTCSARDSYAEQFF. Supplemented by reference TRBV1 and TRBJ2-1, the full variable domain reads VTLLEQNPRWRLVPRGQAVNLRCILKNSQYPWMSWYQQDLQKQLQWLFTLRSPGDKEVKSLPGADYLATRVTDTELRLQVANMSQGRTLYCTCSARDSYAEQFFGPGTRLTVL.

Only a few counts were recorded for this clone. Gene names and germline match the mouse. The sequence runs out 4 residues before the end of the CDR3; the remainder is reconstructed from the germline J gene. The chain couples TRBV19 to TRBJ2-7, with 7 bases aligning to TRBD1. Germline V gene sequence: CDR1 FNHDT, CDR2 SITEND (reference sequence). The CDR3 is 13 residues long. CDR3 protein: CASRYPTGDEQYF. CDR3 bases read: TGTGCCAGCAGATACCCCACAGGGGAT.

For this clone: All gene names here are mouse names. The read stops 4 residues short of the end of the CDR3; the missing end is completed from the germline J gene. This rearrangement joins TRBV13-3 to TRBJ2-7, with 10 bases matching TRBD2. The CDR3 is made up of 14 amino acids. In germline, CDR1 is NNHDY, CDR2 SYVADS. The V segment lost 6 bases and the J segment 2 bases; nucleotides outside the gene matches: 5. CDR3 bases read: TGTGCCAGCACTACCGGGACTGGGGCCTAT. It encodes CASTTGTGAY. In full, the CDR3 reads CASTTGTGAYEQYF.

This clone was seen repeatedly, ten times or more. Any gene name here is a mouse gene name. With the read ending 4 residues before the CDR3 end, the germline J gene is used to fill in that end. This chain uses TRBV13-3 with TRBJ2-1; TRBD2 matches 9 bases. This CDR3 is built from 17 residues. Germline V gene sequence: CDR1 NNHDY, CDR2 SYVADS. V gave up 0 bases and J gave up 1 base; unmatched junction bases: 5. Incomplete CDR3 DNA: TGTGCCAGCAGTGATGCATCTGGGGGGGTCAACTATGCT. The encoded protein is CASSDASGGVNYA. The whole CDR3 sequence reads CASSDASGGVNYAEQFF.

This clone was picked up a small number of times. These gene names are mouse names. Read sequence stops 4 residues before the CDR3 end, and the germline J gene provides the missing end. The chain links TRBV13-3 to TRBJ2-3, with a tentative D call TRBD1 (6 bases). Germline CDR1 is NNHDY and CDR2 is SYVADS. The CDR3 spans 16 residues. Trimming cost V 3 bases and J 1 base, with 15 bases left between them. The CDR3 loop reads CASSGETGTGAETLYF. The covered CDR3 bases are TGTGCCAGCAGTGGTGAAACAGGGACGGGTGCAGAA.

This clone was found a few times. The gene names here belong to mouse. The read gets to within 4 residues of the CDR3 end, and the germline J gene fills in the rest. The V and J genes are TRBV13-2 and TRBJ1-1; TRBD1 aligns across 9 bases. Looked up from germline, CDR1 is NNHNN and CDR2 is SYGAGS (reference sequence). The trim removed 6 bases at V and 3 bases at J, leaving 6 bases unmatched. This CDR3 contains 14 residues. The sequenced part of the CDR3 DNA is TGTGCCAGCGCCGACTGGACAGGGGACACA. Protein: CASADWTGDT. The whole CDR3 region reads CASADWTGDTEVFF.

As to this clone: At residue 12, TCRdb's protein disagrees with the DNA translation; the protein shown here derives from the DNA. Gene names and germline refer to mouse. CDR3 DNA (partial): TGTGCCAGCAGTGATGGGGACAGGGGCAATTCGCCC. This gives the protein CASSDGDRGNSP. The full CDR3 is CASSDGDRGNSPLYF. J is TRBJ1-6 and V is TRBV13-1; the match to TRBD1 covers 10 bases. The read gets to within 3 residues of the CDR3 end, and the germline J gene fills in the rest. TRBJ1-6 falls under the ORF class, with uncertain function. Germline lookup yields CDR1 NSHNY and CDR2 SYGAGN. The CDR3 consists of 15 residues. V trimming: 0 bases; J trimming: 7 bases; junction bases outside the gene matches: 1.

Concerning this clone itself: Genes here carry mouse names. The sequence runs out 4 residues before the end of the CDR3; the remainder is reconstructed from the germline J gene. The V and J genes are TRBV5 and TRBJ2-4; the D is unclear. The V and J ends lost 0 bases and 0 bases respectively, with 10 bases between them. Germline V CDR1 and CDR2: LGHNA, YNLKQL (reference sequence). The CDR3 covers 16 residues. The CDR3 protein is CASSQDYPTSQNTLYF. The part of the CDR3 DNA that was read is TGTGCCAGCAGCCAAGATTACCCAACTAGTCAAAAC.

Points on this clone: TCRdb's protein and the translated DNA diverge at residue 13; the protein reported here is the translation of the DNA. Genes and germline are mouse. The covered CDR3 bases are TGTGCCAGCAGTGATTCCAGGGGGCCAAATAATTCGCCC. Residues: CASSDSRGPNNSP. The entire CDR3 protein is CASSDSRGPNNSPLYF. The chain is built from TRBV13-3 and TRBJ1-6, with 8 bases identical to TRBD1. Read data end 3 residues before the CDR3 end; the end is taken from the germline J gene. TRBJ1-6 is reported as an ORF; its role is uncertain. The V segment lost 1 base and the J segment 5 bases; nucleotides outside the gene matches: 5. Germline V lookup: CDR1 NNHDY, CDR2 SYVADS. The length of the CDR3 is 16 residues.

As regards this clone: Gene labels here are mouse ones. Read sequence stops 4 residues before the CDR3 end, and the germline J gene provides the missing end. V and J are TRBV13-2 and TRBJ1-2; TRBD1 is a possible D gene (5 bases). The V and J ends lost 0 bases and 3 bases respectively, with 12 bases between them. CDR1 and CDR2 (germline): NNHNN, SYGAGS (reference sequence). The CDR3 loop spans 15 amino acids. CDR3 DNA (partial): TGTGCCAGCGGTGATGCCTCAGGGAAGGACTCC. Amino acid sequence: CASGDASGKDS. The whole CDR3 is CASGDASGKDSDYTF.

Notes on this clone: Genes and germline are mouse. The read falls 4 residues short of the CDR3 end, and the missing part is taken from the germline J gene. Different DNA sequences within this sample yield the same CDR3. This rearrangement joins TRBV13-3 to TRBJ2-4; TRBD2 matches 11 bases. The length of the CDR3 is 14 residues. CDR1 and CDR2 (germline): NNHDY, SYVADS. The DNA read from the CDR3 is TGTGCCAGCAGCCCTGACTGGGGGGGAAAC. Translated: CASSPDWGGN. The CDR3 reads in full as CASSPDWGGNTLYF.

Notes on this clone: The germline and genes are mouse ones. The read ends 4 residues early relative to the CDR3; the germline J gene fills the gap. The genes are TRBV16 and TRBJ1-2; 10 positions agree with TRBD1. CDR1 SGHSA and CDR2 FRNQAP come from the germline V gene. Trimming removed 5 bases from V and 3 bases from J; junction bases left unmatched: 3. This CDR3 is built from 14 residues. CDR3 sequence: CASSPDRGDSDYTF. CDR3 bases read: TGTGCAAGCAGCCCGGACAGGGGGGACTCC.

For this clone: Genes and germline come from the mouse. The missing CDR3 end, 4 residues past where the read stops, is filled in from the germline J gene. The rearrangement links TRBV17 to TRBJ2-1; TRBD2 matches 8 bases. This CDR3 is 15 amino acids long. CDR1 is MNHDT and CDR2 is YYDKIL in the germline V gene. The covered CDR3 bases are TGTGCTAGCAGTAGAGGGGCTGGGGGGCACGCT. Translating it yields CASSRGAGGHA. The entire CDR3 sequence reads CASSRGAGGHAEQFF.

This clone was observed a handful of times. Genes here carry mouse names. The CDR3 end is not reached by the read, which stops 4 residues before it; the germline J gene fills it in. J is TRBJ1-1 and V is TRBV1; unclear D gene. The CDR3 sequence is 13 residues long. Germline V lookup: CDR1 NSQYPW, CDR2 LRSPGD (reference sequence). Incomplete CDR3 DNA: TGCACCTGCAGTGCAGGGTCCGGTACA. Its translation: CTCSAGSGT. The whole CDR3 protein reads CTCSAGSGTEVFF.

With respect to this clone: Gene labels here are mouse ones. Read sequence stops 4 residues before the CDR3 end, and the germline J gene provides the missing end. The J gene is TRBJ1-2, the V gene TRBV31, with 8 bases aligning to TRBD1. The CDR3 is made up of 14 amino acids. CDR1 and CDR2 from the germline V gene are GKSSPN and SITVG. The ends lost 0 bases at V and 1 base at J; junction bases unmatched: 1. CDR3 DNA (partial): TGTGCCTGGAGTCTACAGGGGGTAAACTCC. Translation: CAWSLQGVNS. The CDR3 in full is CAWSLQGVNSDYTF. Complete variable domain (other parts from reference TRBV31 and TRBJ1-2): AQTIHQWPVAEIKAVGSPLSLGCTIKGKSSPNLYWYWQATGGTLQQLFYSITVGQVESVVQLNLSASRPKDDQFILSTEKLLLSHSGFYLCAWSLQGVNSDYTFGSGTRLLVI.